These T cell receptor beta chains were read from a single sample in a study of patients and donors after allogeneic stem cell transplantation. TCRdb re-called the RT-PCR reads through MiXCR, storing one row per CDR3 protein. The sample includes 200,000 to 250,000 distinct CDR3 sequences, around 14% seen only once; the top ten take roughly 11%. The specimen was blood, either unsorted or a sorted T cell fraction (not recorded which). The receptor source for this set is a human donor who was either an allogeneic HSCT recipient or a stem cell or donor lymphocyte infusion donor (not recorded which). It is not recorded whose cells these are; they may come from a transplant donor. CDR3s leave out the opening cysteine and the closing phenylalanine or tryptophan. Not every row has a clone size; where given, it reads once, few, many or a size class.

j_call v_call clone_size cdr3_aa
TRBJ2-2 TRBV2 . ASSLTGHTGELF
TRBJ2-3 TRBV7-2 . ASSPDSGSDTQY
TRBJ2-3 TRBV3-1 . ASSKTSAIDTQY
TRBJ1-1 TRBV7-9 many ASISTGVDTEAF
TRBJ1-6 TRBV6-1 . ASTGGRNSPLH
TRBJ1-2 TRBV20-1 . SARDARGQRVLNGYT
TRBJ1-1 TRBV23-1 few ASSLTRSEDRGLGTEAF
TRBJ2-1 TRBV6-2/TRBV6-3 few ASSYVDRGQF
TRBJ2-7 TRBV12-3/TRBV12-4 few ASRDRGSEQY
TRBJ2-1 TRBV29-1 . SVDRTGLYNEQF
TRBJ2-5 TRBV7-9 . ASSLARGMETQY
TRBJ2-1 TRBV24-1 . ATSDPSGSSYNEQF
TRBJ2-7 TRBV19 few ASKASGRAKTYEQY
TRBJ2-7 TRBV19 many ASSRSSGGFYEQY
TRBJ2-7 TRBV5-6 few ASSSTGLWEQY
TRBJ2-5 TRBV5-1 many ASSLPTTSGGNQETQY
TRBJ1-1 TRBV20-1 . SARHINTEAF
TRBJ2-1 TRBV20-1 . SAPLSRTSRYNEQF
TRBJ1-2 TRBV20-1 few SAGTPSGYGYT
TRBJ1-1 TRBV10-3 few AMTQGRETEAF
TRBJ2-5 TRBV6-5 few ASGLTGETQY
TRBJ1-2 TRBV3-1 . ASSKGYYGYT
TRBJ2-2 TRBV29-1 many SVAQRNTGELF
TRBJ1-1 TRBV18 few ASSDQGLMNTEAF
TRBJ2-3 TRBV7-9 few ASSHTRGGVTDTQY
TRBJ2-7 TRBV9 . ASSVRLAGVEEQY
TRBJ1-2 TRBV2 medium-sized ASSDRRQSGGYT
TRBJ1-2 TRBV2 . ASSEHRNYGYT
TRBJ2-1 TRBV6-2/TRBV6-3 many ASSHADRYNEQF
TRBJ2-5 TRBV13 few ASSYGVQETQY
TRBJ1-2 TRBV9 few ASSVDSGNYGYT
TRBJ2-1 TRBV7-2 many ASSLEQVWAV
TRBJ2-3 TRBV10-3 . AISVDSGGAADTQY